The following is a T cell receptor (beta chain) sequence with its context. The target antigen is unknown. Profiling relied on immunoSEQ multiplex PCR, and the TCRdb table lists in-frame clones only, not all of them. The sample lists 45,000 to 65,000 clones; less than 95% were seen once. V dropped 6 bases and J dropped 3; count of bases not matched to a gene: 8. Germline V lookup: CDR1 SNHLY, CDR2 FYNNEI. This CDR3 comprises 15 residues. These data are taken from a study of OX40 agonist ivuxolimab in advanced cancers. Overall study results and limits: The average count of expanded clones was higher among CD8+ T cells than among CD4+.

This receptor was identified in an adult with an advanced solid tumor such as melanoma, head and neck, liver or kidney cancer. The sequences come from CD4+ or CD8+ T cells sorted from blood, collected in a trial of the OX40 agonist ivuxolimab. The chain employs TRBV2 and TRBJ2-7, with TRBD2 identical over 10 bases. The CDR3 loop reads CASREWASGSYEQYF. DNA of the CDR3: TGTGCCAGCAGGGAATGGGCTAGCGGGAGCTACGAGCAGTACTTC.